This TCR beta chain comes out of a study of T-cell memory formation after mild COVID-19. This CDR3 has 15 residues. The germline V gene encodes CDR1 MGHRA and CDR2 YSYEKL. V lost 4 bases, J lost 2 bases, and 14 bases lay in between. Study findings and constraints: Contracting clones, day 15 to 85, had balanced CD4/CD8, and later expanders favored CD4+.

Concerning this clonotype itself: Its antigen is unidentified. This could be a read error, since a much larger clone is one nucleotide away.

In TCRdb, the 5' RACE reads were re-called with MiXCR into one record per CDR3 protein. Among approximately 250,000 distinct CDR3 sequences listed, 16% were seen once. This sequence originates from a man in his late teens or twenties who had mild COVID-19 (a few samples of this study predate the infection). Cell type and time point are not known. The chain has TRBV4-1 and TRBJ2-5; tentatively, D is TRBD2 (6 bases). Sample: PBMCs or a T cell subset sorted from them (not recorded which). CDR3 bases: TGCGCCAGCAGCCCCTCCGTGGGGGGACAAGAGACCCAGTACTTC. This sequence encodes CASSPSVGGQETQYF.